The 14 T cell receptor beta chains presented below share a single source sample, sequenced in a study of blood T cells in healthy people across ages. Next came a second PCR, run for about 7 to 12 cycles, which used a sample-barcoded 5' primer along with a J-beta primer mix. TCRdb reprocessed the 5' RACE reads via MiXCR and lists one record per CDR3 protein. The sample consists of approximately 600,000 distinct CDR3 sequences, roughly 53% of them appearing once. Source material: blood. Every receptor here comes from a man between 60 and 75 years old in good health.

The chain combines TRBV27 with TRBJ2-5; the match to TRBD1 covers 7 bases. Germline V gene lookup returns CDR1 MNHEY and CDR2 SMNVEV (reference sequence). The CDR3 covers 14 residues. V lost 8 bases and J lost 3; bases outside the gene matches: 9. The CDR3 region is CASGPTGLEETQYF. The CDR3 nucleotides are TGTGCCAGCGGCCCGACAGGGTTAGAAGAGACCCAGTACTTC.

J is TRBJ1-2 and V is TRBV29-1; maybe TRBD1 (5 bases). Germline V gene data show CDR1 as SQVTM and CDR2 as ANQGSEA. The CDR3 covers 12 residues. Trimming shortened V by 0 bases and J by 8 bases, and 10 bases separated the two germline ends. In DNA, the CDR3 is TGCAGCGTTGAAGATGGTACAGGCGGCTACACCTTC. Translating it yields CSVEDGTGGYTF. The full variable domain, its missing parts supplied by reference TRBV29-1 and TRBJ1-2, is SAVISQKPSRDICQRGTSLTIQCQVDSQVTMMFWYRQQPGQSLTLIATANQGSEATYESGFVIDKFPISRPNLTFSTLTVSNMSPEDSSIYLCSVEDGTGGYTFGSGTRLTVV.

V is TRBV6-5 and J is TRBJ2-1, with no clear D. This CDR3 has 11 amino acids. Germline V gene lookup returns CDR1 MNHEY and CDR2 SVGAGI. Trimming pared 6 bases from V and 8 bases from J, leaving 8 bases between. CDR3 loop: CASSSLYEQFF. For the CDR3, the DNA is TGTGCCAGCAGCTCCCTTTATGAGCAGTTCTTC.

The chain links TRBV6-1 to TRBJ2-4, with no clear D. The germline CDR1 and CDR2 sequences are MNHNS and SASEGT. V dropped 3 bases and J dropped 6 bases, with 12 bases sitting between them. The CDR3 has 14 residues. DNA of the CDR3: TGTGCCAGCAGTGACCGGGCCCAGCTAAACATTCAGTACTTC. This encodes CASSDRAQLNIQYF.

The J gene is TRBJ2-2, the V gene TRBV12-3 or TRBV12-4; D remains ambiguous. CDR3 length: 12 amino acids. V was trimmed by 4 bases and J by 6 bases, leaving 6 bases between them. The CDR3 loop reads CASSYVSGELFF. Written as DNA, the CDR3 is TGTGCCAGCAGTTATGTTTCCGGGGAGCTGTTTTTT.

This clonotype has just a few counts. The chain employs TRBV20-1 and TRBJ2-1, with 8 bases aligning to TRBD2. V was clipped by 5 bases and J by 6 bases; unmatched bases: 12. Germline CDR1 reads DFQATT; CDR2 reads SNEGSKA (reference sequence). There are 15 residues in the CDR3. The CDR3 loop is CSAGHGTRGGNEQFF. For the CDR3, the DNA is TGCAGTGCTGGACATGGGACTAGGGGTGGCAATGAGCAGTTCTTC.

J is TRBJ1-2 and V is TRBV29-1, with D possibly TRBD1 on 6 matching bases. Germline V gene lookup returns CDR1 SQVTM and CDR2 ANQGSEA. V dropped 7 bases and J dropped 2 bases, with 14 bases sitting between them. CDR3 length: 13 residues. CDR3 DNA sequence: TGCAGCGCTTCGACAGGACAGAACTATGGCTACACCTTC. Translating it yields CSASTGQNYGYTF.

The chain joins TRBV29-1 to TRBJ2-3, with 13 bases matching TRBD2. Looked up from germline, CDR1 is SQVTM and CDR2 is ANQGSEA. V trimming: 6 bases; J trimming: 4 bases; junction bases outside the gene matches: 7. There are 15 residues in the CDR3. CDR3 amino acids: CSVELAGGVADTQYF. DNA for the CDR3: TGCAGCGTGGAACTAGCGGGGGGGGTGGCAGATACGCAGTATTTT.

The sample holds one count of this clonotype. V is TRBV20-1 and J is TRBJ2-3; 7 nucleotides agree with TRBD2. CDR3 length equals 15 residues. The ends lost 4 bases at V and 1 base at J; junction bases unmatched: 8. Per germline, CDR1 DFQATT and CDR2 SNEGSKA (reference sequence). The CDR3 loop is CSATPLARGTDTQYF. The CDR3 region has the DNA TGCAGTGCTACCCCACTAGCGCGGGGCACAGATACGCAGTATTTT.

The genes are TRBV5-8 and TRBJ1-1; 9 bases align to TRBD1. This CDR3 region has 15 residues. After removal of 6 bases from V and 2 bases from J, the junction contained 8 bases not matched to a gene. Germline V CDR1 and CDR2: SGHTS, YDEGEE. CDR3 sequence (DNA): TGTGCCAGCAACCGGGGGACAGGGATTAACACTGAAGCTTTCTTT. Protein sequence: CASNRGTGINTEAFF.

CDR3 protein: CASSPGTGPKETQYF. The CDR3 DNA sequence: TGCGCCAGCAGCCCGGGGACAGGGCCGAAAGAGACCCAGTACTTC. The chain couples TRBV4-1 to TRBJ2-5, with TRBD1 matching 9 bases. V gave up 4 bases and J gave up 3 bases; unmatched junction bases: 6. The CDR3 extends over 15 amino acids. Germline loops: CDR1 MGHRA, CDR2 YSYEKL.

The V gene is TRBV24-1, the J gene TRBJ1-2, with D uncertain. V shed 4 bases and J shed 1 base, with 15 bases lying between them. In germline, CDR1 is KGHDR, CDR2 SFDVKD. The CDR3 length is 16 residues. The CDR3 region is CATSERALGSNYGYTF. CDR3 bases: TGTGCCACCAGTGAACGCGCCTTGGGCAGTAACTATGGCTACACCTTC.

V is TRBV5-1 and J is TRBJ1-2, with D possibly being TRBD1 (5 bases). V gave up 4 bases and J gave up 3 bases, with 10 bases separating them. The CDR3 totals 13 residues. The germline gives CDR1 SGHRS, CDR2 YFSETQ. The CDR3 nucleotides read TGCGCCAGCAGCGCGACAGCGGACTATGGCTACACCTTC. Protein sequence: CASSATADYGYTF.

This chain joins TRBV4-1 and TRBJ1-2; D ambiguous. The CDR3 has 14 amino acids. Per the germline V gene, CDR1 is MGHRA and CDR2 is YSYEKL. The V and J ends lost 4 bases and 0 bases respectively, with 9 bases between them. For the CDR3, the DNA is TGCGCCAGCAGCCCGGATCCTGCTAACTATGGCTACACCTTC. Translation: CASSPDPANYGYTF.